The 25 T cell receptor beta chains below all came from one sample that was sequenced in a study of blood T cell repertoires in COVID-19. Some clones are missing from TCRdb's copy, which holds only in-frame ones; the method was immunoSEQ multiplex PCR. The table records approximately 130,000 clones, 85% to 90% of them present only once. The specimen was peripheral blood. These TCRs come from a human donor in a cohort sampled during active COVID-19.

Comment on this clone: A much larger clone differs by one base, so this may be a read error. The same CDR3 is also encoded by other DNA sequences in this sample. V gene TRBV5-4 combines with J gene TRBJ1-2; 11 bases line up with TRBD1. Germline CDR1 and CDR2: SGHNT and YYREEE (reference sequence). CDR3 size: 15 residues. With 4 bases clipped from V and 3 bases from J, the junction kept 5 bases outside the gene matches. CDR3 DNA sequence: TGTGCCAGCAGCCTGGGACAGGGGGGATACTATGGCTACACCTTC. Amino acids: CASSLGQGGYYGYTF.

The chain links TRBV18 to TRBJ2-6; a weak D match, TRBD2 (6 bases). Germline V gives CDR1 KGHSH, CDR2 LQKENI. The CDR3 has 15 amino acids. The V end lost 8 bases, the J end lost 6 bases, and 17 bases lay between the germline ends. CDR3 sequence (DNA): TGTGCCAGCCACCGGGGCGGAGGGGTGGCCAACGTCCTGACTTTC. Translated, it gives CASHRGGGVANVLTF.

This chain connects TRBV5-1 to TRBJ1-1, with D unresolved. CDR1 is SGHRS and CDR2 is YFSETQ in the germline V gene. The CDR3 totals 14 residues. V shed 6 bases and J shed 5 bases, with 17 bases lying between them. The CDR3 bases are TGCGCCAGCAACATCGGGAGGGCGGGGACTGAAGCTTTCTTT. Its protein is CASNIGRAGTEAFF.

The chain joins TRBV12-3 or TRBV12-4 to TRBJ2-4, with D perhaps matching TRBD1 (5 bases). This CDR3 has 13 amino acids. V was cut by 7 bases and J by 3 bases, with 10 bases left in between. The CDR3 DNA sequence: TGTGCCAGCACCGTAGGGGTCAAAAACATTCAGTACTTC. Translation gives CASTVGVKNIQYF.

J is TRBJ1-3 and V is TRBV5-6, with TRBD1 as a possible D gene (6 bases). The ends were cut back, 2 bases at V and 8 bases at J, with 14 bases in the middle. The CDR3 consists of 14 residues. The germline CDR1 and CDR2 sequences are SGHDT and YYEEEE. The CDR3 nucleotides are TGTGCCAGCAGCTTAGGGGACATACCGGACACCATATATTTT. Amino acids: CASSLGDIPDTIYF.

The rearrangement joins TRBV12-1 to TRBJ2-1; TRBD2 is the table's D call and was not checked against the DNA. TRBV12-1 is termed a pseudogene. CDR3 length: 13 amino acids. In DNA form, the CDR3 reads TGTGCCAGCAGTTCCCCCACGAGGAATGAGCAGTTCTTC. It yields the protein CASSSPTRNEQFF.

This rearrangement joins TRBV7-2 to TRBJ2-3; 9 bases fit TRBD2. This CDR3 is 16 amino acids long. J gave up 5 bases and V 1 base, and 7 bases lay outside the gene matches. The germline gives CDR1 SGHTA, CDR2 FQGNSA. CDR3: CASSLVRLAGQDTQYF. CDR3 coding DNA: TGTGCCAGCAGCTTAGTGCGGCTAGCGGGGCAAGATACGCAGTATTTT.

This chain joins TRBV5-1 and TRBJ2-3; D not certain. The CDR3 runs to 12 residues. The germline V and J ends were trimmed by 4 bases and 6 bases, with 9 bases remaining between them. The germline CDR1 and CDR2 sequences are SGHRS and YFSETQ. Here the CDR3 DNA reads TGCGCCAGCAGCGCCCTCTACGATACGCAGTATTTT. Its translation: CASSALYDTQYF.

The V gene is TRBV6-5, the J gene TRBJ1-5; tentatively, D is TRBD1 (6 bases). The CDR3 runs 15 residues. V gave up 6 bases and J gave up 2 bases, with 14 bases separating them. The V gene's germline CDR1 is MNHEY and CDR2 SVGAGI. CDR3 DNA: TGTGCCAGCAGAAACAGGGCCTTGGGCAATCAGCCCCAGCATTTT. It yields the protein CASRNRALGNQPQHF.

This chain connects TRBV13 to TRBJ1-2; tentative D call: TRBD1 (5 bases). CDR1 and CDR2 from the germline V gene are PRHDT and FYEKMQ (reference sequence). The CDR3 totals 16 residues. V lost 4 bases and J lost 7, with 22 bases in between. The DNA of the CDR3 is TGTGCCAGCAGCTCCGTCGGTTCCGGGGGAGGAGGTGGCTACACCTTC. Amino acid sequence: CASSSVGSGGGGGYTF.

V is TRBV5-1 and J is TRBJ2-1, with 9 nucleotides matching TRBD1. The V and J ends lost 6 bases and 5 bases, in that order; junction bases with no gene match: 9. The CDR3 loop spans 15 amino acids. In germline, CDR1 is SGHRS, CDR2 YFSETQ. The CDR3 DNA is TGCGCCAGCATGGTAGGGGACAGGGCCGACAATGAGCAGTTCTTC. Residues: CASMVGDRADNEQFF. The variable domain in full, with the rest retrieved from reference TRBV5-1 and TRBJ2-1, is KAGVTQTPRYLIKTRGQQVTLSCSPISGHRSVSWYQQTPGQGLQFLFEYFSETQRNKGNFPGRFSGRQFSNSRSEMNVSTLELGDSALYLCASMVGDRADNEQFFGPGTRLTVL.

This chain joins TRBV11-2 and TRBJ2-5, with 9 bases that match TRBD1. V lost 4 bases to trimming and J lost 1 base; unmatched junction nucleotides: 1. The CDR3 has 14 residues. The germline V gene encodes CDR1 SGHAT and CDR2 FQNNGV. The CDR3 coding sequence is TGTGCCAGCAGCTGGGACAGGGCCCAAGAGACCCAGTACTTC. Translation gives CASSWDRAQETQYF.

In its sample, this clone was seen a few times. The genes are TRBV7-2 and TRBJ2-3, with a possible D match to TRBD2 (5 bases). Germline V gene lookup returns CDR1 SGHTA and CDR2 FQGNSA. Deletions cut 1 base from V and 9 bases from J, with 17 bases between. The CDR3 loop spans 15 amino acids. The CDR3 nucleotides read TGTGCCAGCAGCTTAGAACTAGAACCTCAAGGCACGCAGTATTTT. Translation gives CASSLELEPQGTQYF.

The chain is built from TRBV6-5 and TRBJ2-5; 7 bases are shared with TRBD2. V trimming: 7 bases; J trimming: 4 bases; junction bases outside the gene matches: 6. Germline V gene sequence: CDR1 MNHEY, CDR2 SVGAGI. The length of the CDR3 is 13 residues. CDR3 protein: CASNQREAETQYF. The CDR3 DNA reads TGTGCCAGCAACCAGCGGGAAGCAGAGACCCAGTACTTC.

The rearrangement uses TRBV7-2 and TRBJ2-1; 10 bases align to TRBD2. Germline lookup yields CDR1 SGHTA and CDR2 FQGNSA. The CDR3 is 17 residues long. Losses at the gene ends were 1 base for V and 6 bases for J; bases not matched to a gene: 9. The CDR3 region has the DNA TGTGCCAGCAGCTTAGTCGGTAGGAGCGGGAGGGGCAATGAGCAGTTCTTC. Translated: CASSLVGRSGRGNEQFF.

The V gene is TRBV5-4, the J gene TRBJ2-5; tentatively, D is TRBD1 (7 bases). Trimming removed 4 bases at V and 2 bases at J, with 15 bases between. Germline values: CDR1 SGHNT, CDR2 YYREEE (reference sequence). The CDR3 covers 15 residues. The CDR3 region is CASSPGGLLQETQYF. CDR3 coding DNA: TGTGCCAGCAGCCCAGGGGGGCTACTTCAAGAGACCCAGTACTTC.

The CDR3: CASSLRTSGIRGNNEQFF. Written as DNA, the CDR3 is TGTGCCAGCAGCTTAAGGACTAGCGGGATAAGGGGCAACAATGAGCAGTTCTTC. The chain employs TRBV13 and TRBJ2-1; TRBD2 matches at 12 bases. This CDR3 comprises 18 residues. Germline-derived CDR1 and CDR2 are PRHDT and FYEKMQ (reference sequence). The V gene end was trimmed by 2 bases and the J gene end by 5 bases; junction bases not matched to a gene: 10.

This chain joins TRBV7-2 and TRBJ1-5, with D possibly TRBD1 on 5 matching bases. Germline CDR1 SGHTA, CDR2 FQGNSA. V was trimmed by 0 bases and J by 5 bases, leaving 11 bases between them. The CDR3 covers 15 residues. CDR3 amino acids: CASSLAFGGDQPQHF. CDR3 nucleotide sequence: TGTGCCAGCAGCTTAGCCTTTGGAGGGGATCAGCCCCAGCATTTT.

This clone was detected only once. The V gene is TRBV18, the J gene TRBJ1-3; D is perhaps TRBD1 (5 bases). V was clipped by 3 bases and J by 3 bases, with 9 bases between them. The germline V gene encodes CDR1 KGHSH and CDR2 LQKENI. The length of the CDR3 is 14 residues. The CDR3 DNA follows: TGTGCCAGCTCACCCCGGGACTTTGGAAACACCATATATTTT. Its protein product is CASSPRDFGNTIYF.

The chain combines TRBV11-3 with TRBJ2-1, with a tentative D call TRBD2 (6 bases). The CDR3 consists of 14 residues. V lost 5 bases to trimming and J lost 7 bases, with 15 bases between them. Looked up from germline, CDR1 is SGHNT and CDR2 is YENEEA. The CDR3 loop reads CASSPGRAGNEQFF. In DNA, the CDR3 is TGTGCCAGCAGCCCTGGCCGGGCGGGGAATGAGCAGTTCTTC. Full variable domain (rest looked up from reference TRBV11-3 and TRBJ2-1): EAGVVQSPRYKIIEKKQPVAFWCNPISGHNTLYWYLQNLGQGPELLIRYENEEAVDDSQLPKDRFSAERLKGVDSTLKIQPAELGDSAVYLCASSPGRAGNEQFFGPGTRLTVL.

The rearrangement links TRBV4-1 to TRBJ1-2; tentative D call: TRBD1 (6 bases). This CDR3 contains 14 residues. Germline V CDR1 and CDR2: MGHRA, YSYEKL. The germline V and J ends were trimmed by 0 bases and 6 bases, with 11 bases remaining between them. CDR3 sequence (DNA): TGCGCCAGCAGCCAAGATCCAGCAGGGGATGGCTACACCTTC. Amino acids: CASSQDPAGDGYTF.

The chain combines TRBV6-6 with TRBJ2-7, with 9 bases fitting TRBD1. This CDR3 is built from 13 residues. Germline V lookup: CDR1 MNHNY, CDR2 SVGAGI (reference sequence). V lost 8 bases to trimming and J lost 2 bases; unmatched junction nucleotides: 4. In DNA, the CDR3 is TGTGCCAGCGGGACAGGGATAGCCTACGAGCAGTACTTC. This sequence encodes CASGTGIAYEQYF.

The chain is built from TRBV30 and TRBJ2-2, with 7 bases matching TRBD1. V trimming: 3 bases; J trimming: 5 bases; junction bases outside the gene matches: 12. Germline CDR1 reads GTSNPN; CDR2 reads SVGIG (reference sequence). This CDR3 is 16 amino acids long. CDR3 nucleotides: TGTGCCTGGAGGGTATGGGCAGGGGGTAGTACCGGGGAGCTGTTTTTT. Its translation: CAWRVWAGGSTGELFF.

The chain has TRBV19 and TRBJ1-6; D possibly corresponds to TRBD1 (6 bases). The V gene lost 2 bases and the J gene lost 6 bases, with 8 bases spanning the gap. Germline lookup yields CDR1 LNHDA and CDR2 SQIVND (reference sequence). CDR3 size: 14 residues. The CDR3 DNA follows: TGTGCCAGTAGTATACAGGGGCTTAATTCACCCCTCCACTTT. The encoded protein is CASSIQGLNSPLHF. Drawing the rest from reference TRBV19 and TRBJ1-6, the complete variable domain is DGGITQSPKYLFRKEGQNVTLSCEQNLNHDAMYWYRQDPGQGLRLIYYSQIVNDFQKGDIAEGYSVSREKKESFPLTVTSAQKNPTAFYLCASSIQGLNSPLHFGNGTRLTVT.

This chain connects TRBV18 to TRBJ2-5, with 10 bases matching TRBD2. This CDR3 region has 16 residues. The V segment lost 3 bases and the J segment 1 base; nucleotides outside the gene matches: 5. Germline loops: CDR1 KGHSH, CDR2 LQKENI. The DNA of the CDR3 is TGTGCCAGCTCACCCACTAGCGGGGTCGTCCAAGAGACCCAGTACTTC. Its translation: CASSPTSGVVQETQYF.